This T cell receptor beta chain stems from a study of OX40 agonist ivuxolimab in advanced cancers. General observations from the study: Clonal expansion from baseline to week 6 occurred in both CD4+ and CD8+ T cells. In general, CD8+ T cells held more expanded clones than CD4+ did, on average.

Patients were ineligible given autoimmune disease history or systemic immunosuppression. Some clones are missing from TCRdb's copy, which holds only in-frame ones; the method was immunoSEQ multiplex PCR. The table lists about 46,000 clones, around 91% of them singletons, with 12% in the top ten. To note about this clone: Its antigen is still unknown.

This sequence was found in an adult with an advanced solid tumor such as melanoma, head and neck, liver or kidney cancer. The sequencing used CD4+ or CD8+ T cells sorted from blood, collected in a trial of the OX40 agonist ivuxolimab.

CDR3 sequence: CASSIGESPVSTDTQYF. The DNA of the CDR3 is TGTGCCAGTAGTATAGGTGAGAGCCCCGTCTCCACAGATACGCAGTATTTT. The genes are TRBV19 and TRBJ2-3; D gene uncertain. Trimming pared 1 base from V and 2 bases from J, leaving 16 bases between. This CDR3 is built from 17 residues. Germline CDR1 is LNHDA and CDR2 is SQIVND (reference sequence).